The clone carrying this T cell receptor beta chain was seen just once. The sample is drawn from a study of shared T cell receptors in the human thymus. Germline V lookup: CDR1 LNHNV, CDR2 YYDKDF (reference sequence). The CDR3 length is 18 residues. The J segment lost 3 bases and the V segment lost 1 base, leaving 10 bases of the junction unmatched. Generated by immunoSEQ multiplex PCR, the TCRdb table keeps only in-frame clones and is missing some. The sample lists roughly 550,000 clones, about 84% seen once, with 0.01% to 0.015% in the top ten. These data were also reused for a study on human thymus T cells.

The V call is TRBV15, the J call TRBJ2-2, with 8 bases fitting TRBD2. The TCR originated in a boy less than two years old with a congenital heart defect. Sequencing was carried out using thymocytes. CDR3 in amino acids: CATSRGRPGTSYTGELFF. The CDR3 bases are TGTGCCACCAGCAGAGGGAGGCCCGGGACTAGTTACACCGGGGAGCTGTTTTTT. The whole variable domain, remainder taken from reference TRBV15 and TRBJ2-2, is DAMVIQNPRYQVTQFGKPVTLSCSQTLNHNVMYWYQQKSSQAPKLLFHYYDKDFNNEADTPDNFQSRRPNTSFCFLDIRSPGLGDTAMYLCATSRGRPGTSYTGELFFGEGSRLTVL.